Listed below are T cell receptor beta chains from one sample, sequenced in a study of blood T cells in healthy people across ages. MiXCR, applied by TCRdb to the 5' RACE reads, yields one record per CDR3 protein. The data contain roughly 680,000 distinct CDR3 sequences, roughly 21% of them singletons. The sequenced sample was blood. These receptors all come from a man between 65 and 80 years old in good health. CDR3s include the opening cysteine and the closing phenylalanine or tryptophan. Each record gives: V gene, J gene, clone size, D gene, CDR3 DNA, CDR3 protein. The D gene is left open where the match is weak. Rows may omit the clone size; those that give it use once, few, many or a size class.

TRBV18	TRBJ2-1	NA	TRBD2	TGTGCCAGCTCACAGGGTTCTAGCGGAAACAATGAGCAGTTCTTC	CASSQGSSGNNEQFF
TRBV19	TRBJ2-6	NA	TRBD1	TGTGCCAGTAGTATGAAGACAGGGGTCGGAGCTGGGGCCAACGTCCTGACTTTC	CASSMKTGVGAGANVLTF
TRBV28	TRBJ2-7	NA	NA	TGTGCCAGCAGTTTAGGGGCAGGGTACAACGAGCAGTACTTC	CASSLGAGYNEQYF
TRBV20-1	TRBJ2-5	NA	TRBD1	TGCAGTGCTAGAGAGGGACAGGGGCGCGAGACCCAGTACTTC	CSAREGQGRETQYF
TRBV20-1	TRBJ2-7	few	TRBD2	TGCAGTGCCACGAGGGGACTAGCGGTGGGCGAGCAGTACTTC	CSATRGLAVGEQYF
TRBV29-1	TRBJ2-7	few	NA	TGCAGCGTCGCAGGGGGAGGCGAGCAGTACTTC	CSVAGGGEQYF
TRBV3-1	TRBJ2-5	many	TRBD1	TGTGCCAGCAGCCAAGCGGACAGGAAAGAGACCCAGTACTTC	CASSQADRKETQYF
TRBV5-4	TRBJ2-5	few	NA	TGTGCCAGCAGCTTGCGGGGGACACTGCAAGAGACCCAGTACTTC	CASSLRGTLQETQYF
TRBV29-1	TRBJ2-7	many	NA	TGCAGCGTTGCCTTGACAGCTAACGAGCAGTACTTC	CSVALTANEQYF
TRBV29-1	TRBJ2-7	many	TRBD2	TGCAGCGTTTGGCCGGGGGGTTACGAGCAGTACTTC	CSVWPGGYEQYF
TRBV6-1	TRBJ2-6	few	TRBD1	TGTGCCAGCAGGAGTTGGGCCAGGGGGAATGGGGCCAACGTCCTGACTTTC	CASRSWARGNGANVLTF
TRBV12-3/TRBV12-4	TRBJ1-6	few	TRBD1	TGTGCCAGCAGCCGCCGGGACAGGGGAATGGTTCCACCCCTCCACTTT	CASSRRDRGMVPPLHF
TRBV7-9	TRBJ2-7	many	TRBD2	TGTGCCAGCAGTTGGACTAGCGGGAATGTCGAGCAGTACTTC	CASSWTSGNVEQYF
TRBV27	TRBJ2-1	NA	TRBD1	TGTGCCAGCAGTTTAGGGACAGGGGGTGAGCAGTTCTTC	CASSLGTGGEQFF
TRBV9	TRBJ2-2	few	NA	TGTGCCAGCATGGGGCGAGGAAACACCGGGGAGCTGTTTTTT	CASMGRGNTGELFF
TRBV20-1	TRBJ1-1	few	NA	TGCAGTGCTAGAGATCCCAGGGCGTCGAACACTGAAGCTTTCTTT	CSARDPRASNTEAFF
TRBV28	TRBJ2-3	NA	TRBD2	TGTGCCAGCAGTTACCCGGGAGGGAAAGCAGATACGCAGTATTTT	CASSYPGGKADTQYF
TRBV5-1	TRBJ2-7	many	TRBD1	TGCGCCAGCAGCTCGACAGGGTCCTACGAGCAGTACTTC	CASSSTGSYEQYF
TRBV3-1	TRBJ2-1	NA	NA	TGTGCCAGCAGCTGGACCGAGAGTGAGCAGTTCTTC	CASSWTESEQFF
TRBV7-9	TRBJ2-1	many	NA	TGTGCCAGCAGTTTAACGGACTCCTACAATGAGCAGTTCTTC	CASSLTDSYNEQFF
TRBV7-2	TRBJ2-5	NA	NA	TGTGCCAGCAGCCCCTCGTCTACGGGATTGGAGACCCAGTACTTC	CASSPSSTGLETQYF
TRBV7-3	TRBJ2-5	few	NA	TGTGCCAGCAGCTTACAGATACCCCAAGAGACCCAGTACTTC	CASSLQIPQETQYF
TRBV6-2/TRBV6-3	TRBJ2-7	NA	NA	TGTGCCAGCAGTTACTCGAGACAGGAGATCTCCTACGAGCAGTACTTC	CASSYSRQEISYEQYF
TRBV7-2	TRBJ2-7	few	TRBD1	TGTGCCAGCAGCTTCTTGCAGGGGGCGCCGGATGTTCGGTACGAGCAGTACTTC	CASSFLQGAPDVRYEQYF
TRBV10-3	TRBJ2-1	many	NA	TGTGCCATCAGTAACGGCGGGAACACCTACAATGAGCAGTTCTTC	CAISNGGNTYNEQFF
TRBV29-1	TRBJ2-3	many	NA	TGCAGCATCCGGAGAGAAGATACGCAGTATTTT	CSIRREDTQYF
TRBV30	TRBJ2-7	NA	NA	TGTGCCTGGACTAGGACCGTCCACGAGCAGTACTTC	CAWTRTVHEQYF
TRBV21-1	TRBJ2-3	NA	NA	TGTGCCAGCAGCAAGCCCTTGAGGGGGTCCACAGATACGCAGTATTTT	CASSKPLRGSTDTQYF
TRBV24-1	TRBJ2-1	few	TRBD2	TGTGCCACCAGTGATCCGGGCCTAGCGGTTTACAATGAGCAGTTCTTC	CATSDPGLAVYNEQFF
TRBV19	TRBJ2-2	NA	NA	TGTGCCAGTATCCAGACCGCGGGCACCGGGGAGCTGTTTTTT	CASIQTAGTGELFF
TRBV9	TRBJ2-1	few	NA	TGTGCCAGCAGCGTCAGCGGCTATGAGCAGTTCTTC	CASSVSGYEQFF
TRBV27	TRBJ1-2	many	TRBD1	TGTGCCACAGGAGGGACAGGGGCCATCTTAAGTGGCTACACCTTC	CATGGTGAILSGYTF